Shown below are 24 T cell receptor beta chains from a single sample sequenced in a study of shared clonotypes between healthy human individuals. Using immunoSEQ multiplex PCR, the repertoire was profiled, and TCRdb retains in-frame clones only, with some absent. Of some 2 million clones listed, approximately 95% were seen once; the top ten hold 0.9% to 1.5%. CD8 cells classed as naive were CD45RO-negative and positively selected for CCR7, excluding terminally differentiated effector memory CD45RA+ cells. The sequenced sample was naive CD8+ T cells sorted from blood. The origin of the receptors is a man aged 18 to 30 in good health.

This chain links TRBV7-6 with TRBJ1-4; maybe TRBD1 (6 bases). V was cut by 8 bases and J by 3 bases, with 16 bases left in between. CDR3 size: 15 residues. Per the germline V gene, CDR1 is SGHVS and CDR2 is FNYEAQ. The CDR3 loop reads CASQGGGWANEKLFF. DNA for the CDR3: TGTGCCAGCCAAGGCGGGGGCTGGGCTAATGAAAAACTGTTTTTT.

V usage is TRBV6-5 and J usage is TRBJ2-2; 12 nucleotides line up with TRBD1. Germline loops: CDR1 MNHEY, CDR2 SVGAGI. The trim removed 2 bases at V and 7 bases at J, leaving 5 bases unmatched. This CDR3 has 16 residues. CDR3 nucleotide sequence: TGTGCCAGCAGTTACACCGGGACAGGGGGCCGCGGGGAGCTGTTTTTT. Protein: CASSYTGTGGRGELFF.

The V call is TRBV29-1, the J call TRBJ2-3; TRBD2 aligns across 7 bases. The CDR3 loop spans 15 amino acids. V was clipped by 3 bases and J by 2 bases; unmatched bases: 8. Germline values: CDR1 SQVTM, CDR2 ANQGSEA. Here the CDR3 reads CSVEVSGYYTDTQYF. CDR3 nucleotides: TGCAGCGTTGAGGTTAGCGGGTACTACACAGATACGCAGTATTTT.

The CDR3 reads CASSPAALTAGNEQFF. The CDR3 coding sequence is TGTGCCAGCAGTCCAGCCGCTTTGACCGCGGGCAATGAGCAGTTCTTC. The chain combines TRBV27 with TRBJ2-1; D is perhaps TRBD2 (5 bases). Germline-derived CDR1 and CDR2 are MNHEY and SMNVEV (reference sequence). The CDR3 has 16 residues. Trimming removed 5 bases from V and 6 bases from J, with 20 bases in between.

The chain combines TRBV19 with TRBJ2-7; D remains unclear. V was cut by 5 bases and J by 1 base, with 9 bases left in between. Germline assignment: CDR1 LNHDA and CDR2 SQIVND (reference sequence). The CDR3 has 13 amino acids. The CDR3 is CASSFARSYEQYF. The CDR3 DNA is TGTGCCAGTAGTTTCGCTAGGTCCTACGAGCAGTACTTC.

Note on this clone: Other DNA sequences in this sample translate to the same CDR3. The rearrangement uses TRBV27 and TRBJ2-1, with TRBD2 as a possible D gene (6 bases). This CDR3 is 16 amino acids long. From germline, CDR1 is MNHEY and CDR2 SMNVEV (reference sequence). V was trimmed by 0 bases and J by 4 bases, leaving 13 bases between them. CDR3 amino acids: CASSLSAGTGYNEQFF. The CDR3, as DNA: TGTGCCAGCAGTTTATCTGCGGGAACGGGTTACAATGAGCAGTTCTTC.

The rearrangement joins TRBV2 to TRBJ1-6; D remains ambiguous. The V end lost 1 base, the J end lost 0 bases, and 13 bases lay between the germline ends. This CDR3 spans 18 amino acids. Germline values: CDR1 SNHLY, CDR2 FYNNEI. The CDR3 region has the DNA TGTGCCAGCAGTGAAGAGCGGAGTGGGAGCTCCTATAATTCACCCCTCCACTTT. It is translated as CASSEERSGSSYNSPLHF.

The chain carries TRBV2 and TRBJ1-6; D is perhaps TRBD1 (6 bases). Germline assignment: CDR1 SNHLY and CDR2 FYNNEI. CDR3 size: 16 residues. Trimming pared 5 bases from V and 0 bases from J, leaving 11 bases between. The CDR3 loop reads CASSTGFTSYNSPLHF. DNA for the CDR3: TGTGCCAGCAGTACAGGGTTTACCTCCTATAATTCACCCCTCCACTTT.

In DNA form, the CDR3 reads TGTGCCAGCAGTTACCGGGAAGGGGAGAACACTGAAGCTTTCTTT. It is translated as CASSYREGENTEAFF. V is TRBV6-5 and J is TRBJ1-1; possible D gene TRBD1, 5 bases. The V gene's germline CDR1 is MNHEY and CDR2 SVGAGI. CDR3 length: 15 residues. V lost 2 bases and J 1 base, leaving 11 bases between the germline ends.

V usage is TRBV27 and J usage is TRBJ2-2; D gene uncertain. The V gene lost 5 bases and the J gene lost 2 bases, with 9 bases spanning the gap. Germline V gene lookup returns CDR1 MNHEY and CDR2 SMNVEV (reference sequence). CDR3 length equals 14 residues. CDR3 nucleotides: TGTGCCAGCAGTCCCCTACCCAACACCGGGGAGCTGTTTTTT. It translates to CASSPLPNTGELFF.

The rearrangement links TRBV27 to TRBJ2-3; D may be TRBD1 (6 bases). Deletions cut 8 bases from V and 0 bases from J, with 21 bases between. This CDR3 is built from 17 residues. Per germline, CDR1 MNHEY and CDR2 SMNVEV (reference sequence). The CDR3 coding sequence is TGTGCCAGCGGATTATTAGGCCCGGGACATAGCACAGATACGCAGTATTTT. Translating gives CASGLLGPGHSTDTQYF.

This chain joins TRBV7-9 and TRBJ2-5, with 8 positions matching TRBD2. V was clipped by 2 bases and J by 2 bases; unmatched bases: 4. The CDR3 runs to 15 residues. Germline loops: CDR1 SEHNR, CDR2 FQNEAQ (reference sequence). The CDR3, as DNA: TGTGCCAGCAGCTTAAGGGTAGCGGGACAAGAGACCCAGTACTTC. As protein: CASSLRVAGQETQYF.

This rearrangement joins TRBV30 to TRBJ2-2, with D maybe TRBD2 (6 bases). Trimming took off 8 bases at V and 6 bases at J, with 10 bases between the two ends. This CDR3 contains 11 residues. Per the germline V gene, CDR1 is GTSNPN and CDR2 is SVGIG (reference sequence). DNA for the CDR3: TGTGCCGGGACTGGTGCCGGGGAGCTGTTTTTT. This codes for CAGTGAGELFF.

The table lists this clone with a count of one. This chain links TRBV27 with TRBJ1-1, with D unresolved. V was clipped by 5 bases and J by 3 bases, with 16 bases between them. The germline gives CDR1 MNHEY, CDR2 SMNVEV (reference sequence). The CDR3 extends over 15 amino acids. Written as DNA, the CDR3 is TGTGCCAGCAGTCCTAGGTCGAATCGGGACACTGAAGCTTTCTTT. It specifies CASSPRSNRDTEAFF.

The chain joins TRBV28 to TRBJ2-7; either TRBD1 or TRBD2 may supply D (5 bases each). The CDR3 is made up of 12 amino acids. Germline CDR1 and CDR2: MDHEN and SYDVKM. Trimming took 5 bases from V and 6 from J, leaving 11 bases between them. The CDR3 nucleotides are TGTGCCAGCAGTCCCCCGGGGCCCGAGCAGTACTTC. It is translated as CASSPPGPEQYF.

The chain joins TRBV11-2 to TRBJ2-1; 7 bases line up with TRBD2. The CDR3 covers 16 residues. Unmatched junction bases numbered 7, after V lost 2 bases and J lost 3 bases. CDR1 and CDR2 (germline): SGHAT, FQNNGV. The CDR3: CASSLSGGSLYNEQFF. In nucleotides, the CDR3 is TGTGCCAGCAGCTTAAGCGGCGGGAGCCTCTACAATGAGCAGTTCTTC. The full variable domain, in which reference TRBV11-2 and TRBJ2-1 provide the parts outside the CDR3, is EAGVAQSPRYKIIEKRQSVAFWCNPISGHATLYWYQQILGQGPKLLIQFQNNGVVDDSQLPKDRFSAERLKGVDSTLKIQPAKLEDSAVYLCASSLSGGSLYNEQFFGPGTRLTVL.

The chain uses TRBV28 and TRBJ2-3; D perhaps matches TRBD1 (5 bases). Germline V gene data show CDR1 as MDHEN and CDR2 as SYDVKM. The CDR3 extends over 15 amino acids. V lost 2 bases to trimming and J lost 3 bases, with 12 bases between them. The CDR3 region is CASSLGAAHTDTQYF. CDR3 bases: TGTGCCAGCAGTTTAGGGGCAGCTCATACAGATACGCAGTATTTT. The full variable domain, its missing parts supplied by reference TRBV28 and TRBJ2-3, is DVKVTQSSRYLVKRTGEKVFLECVQDMDHENMFWYRQDPGLGLRLIYFSYDVKMKEKGDIPEGYSVSREKKERFSLILESASTNQTSMYLCASSLGAAHTDTQYFGPGTRLTVL.

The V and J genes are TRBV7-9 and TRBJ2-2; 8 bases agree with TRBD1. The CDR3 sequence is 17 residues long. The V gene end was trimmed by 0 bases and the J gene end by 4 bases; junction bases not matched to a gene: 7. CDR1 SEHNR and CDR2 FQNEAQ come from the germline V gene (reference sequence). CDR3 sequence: CASSLAVGQGSTGELFF. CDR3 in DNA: TGTGCCAGCAGCTTAGCGGTCGGACAGGGCAGCACCGGGGAGCTGTTTTTT.

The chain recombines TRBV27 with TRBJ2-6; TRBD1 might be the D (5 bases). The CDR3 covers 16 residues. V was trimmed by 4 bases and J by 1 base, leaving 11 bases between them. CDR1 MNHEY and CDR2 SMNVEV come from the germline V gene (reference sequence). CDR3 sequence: CASSWGPGSGANVLTF. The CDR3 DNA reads TGTGCCAGCAGTTGGGGCCCGGGTTCTGGGGCCAACGTCCTGACTTTC.

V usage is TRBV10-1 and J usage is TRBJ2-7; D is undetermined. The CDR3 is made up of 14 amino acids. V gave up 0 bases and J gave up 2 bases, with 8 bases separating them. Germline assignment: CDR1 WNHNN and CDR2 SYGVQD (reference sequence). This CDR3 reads CASSESRTAYEQYF. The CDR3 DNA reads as TGCGCCAGCAGTGAGTCGAGAACAGCCTACGAGCAGTACTTC.

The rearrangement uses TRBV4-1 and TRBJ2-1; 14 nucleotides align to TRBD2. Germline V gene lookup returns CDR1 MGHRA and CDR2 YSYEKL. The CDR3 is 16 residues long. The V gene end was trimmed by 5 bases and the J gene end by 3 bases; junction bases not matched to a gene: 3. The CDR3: CASSGLAGGFYNEQFF. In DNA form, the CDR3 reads TGCGCCAGCAGCGGACTAGCGGGAGGTTTCTACAATGAGCAGTTCTTC.

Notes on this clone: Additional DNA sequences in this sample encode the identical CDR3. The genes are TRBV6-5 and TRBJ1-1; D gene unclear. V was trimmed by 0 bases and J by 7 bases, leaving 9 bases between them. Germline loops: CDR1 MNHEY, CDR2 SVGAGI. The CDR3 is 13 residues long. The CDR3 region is CASSYSSGFEAFF. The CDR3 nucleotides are TGTGCCAGCAGTTACTCGTCGGGTTTTGAAGCTTTCTTT.

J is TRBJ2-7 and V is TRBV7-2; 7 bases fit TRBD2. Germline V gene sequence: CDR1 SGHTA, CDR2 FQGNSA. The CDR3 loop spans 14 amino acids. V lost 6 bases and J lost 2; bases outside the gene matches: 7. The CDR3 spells CASRGGVGPYEQYF. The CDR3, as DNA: TGTGCCAGCAGGGGGGGGGTAGGCCCCTACGAGCAGTACTTC. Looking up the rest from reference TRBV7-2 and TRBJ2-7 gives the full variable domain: GAGVSQSPSNKVTEKGKDVELRCDPISGHTALYWYRQSLGQGLEFLIYFQGNSAPDKSGLPSDRFSAERTGGSVSTLTIQRTQQEDSAVYLCASRGGVGPYEQYFGPGTRLTVT.

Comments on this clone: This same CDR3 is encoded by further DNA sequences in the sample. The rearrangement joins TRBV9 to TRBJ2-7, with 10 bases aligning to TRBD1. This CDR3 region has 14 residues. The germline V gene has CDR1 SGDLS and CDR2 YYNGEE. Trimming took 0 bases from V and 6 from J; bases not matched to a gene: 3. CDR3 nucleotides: TGTGCCAGCAGCGTAGGGGACAGGGGTCGCGAGCAGTACTTC. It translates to CASSVGDRGREQYF.